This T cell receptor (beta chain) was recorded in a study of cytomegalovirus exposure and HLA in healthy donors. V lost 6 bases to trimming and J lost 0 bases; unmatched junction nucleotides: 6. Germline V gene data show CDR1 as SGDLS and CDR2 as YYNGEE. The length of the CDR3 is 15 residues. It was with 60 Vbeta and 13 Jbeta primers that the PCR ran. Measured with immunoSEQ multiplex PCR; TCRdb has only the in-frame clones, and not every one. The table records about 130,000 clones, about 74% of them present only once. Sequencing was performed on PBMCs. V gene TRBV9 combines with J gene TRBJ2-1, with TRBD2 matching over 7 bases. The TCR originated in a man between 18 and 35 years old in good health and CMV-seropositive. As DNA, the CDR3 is TGTGCCAGCACCCCTAGCGGCAGCTCCTACAATGAGCAGTTCTTC. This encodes CASTPSGSSYNEQFF.